The entry below gives a single TCR beta chain sequence along with its context. CDR1 is MNHEY and CDR2 is SMNVEV in the germline V gene (reference sequence). This CDR3 has 14 residues. V dropped 6 bases and J dropped 7 bases, with 16 bases sitting between them. Assay: immunoSEQ multiplex PCR; the TCRdb copy retains only in-frame clones and omits some. Of about 100,000 clones detected, 91% appear once; the ten largest clones hold roughly 0.66%. This record belongs to a study of OX40 agonist ivuxolimab in advanced cancers. This rearrangement joins TRBV27 to TRBJ1-5; D is possibly TRBD1 (6 bases). This clonotype originated in an adult with an advanced solid tumor such as melanoma, head and neck, liver or kidney cancer. The sequencing used CD4+ or CD8+ T cells sorted from blood, collected in a trial of the OX40 agonist ivuxolimab. This CDR3 reads CASSPAGEKQPQHF. The CDR3 region has the DNA TGTGCCAGCAGCCCAGCAGGGGAAAAGCAGCCCCAGCATTTT.